A selection of T cell receptor beta chains follows, all from one sample in a study of blood T cell repertoires in COVID-19. Profiled with immunoSEQ multiplex PCR; TCRdb holds only in-frame clones, not every one. In the table there are 75,000 to 90,000 clones, roughly 78% of which are singletons. Material for sequencing was peripheral blood. These receptors all come from a man in his sixties with COVID-19, enrolled during active disease. The CDR3 runs from the conserved cysteine through the conserved F or W. The order of the fields is D gene, clone size, V gene, J gene, CDR3 protein, CDR3 DNA. A D gene is named only where the DNA matches it firmly. Some rows have no size entry. The others give once, few or many, or a class for an expanded clone.

.,.,TRBV5-4,TRBJ2-3,CASSPATHTGTDTQYF,TGTGCCAGCAGCCCGGCAACCCATACAGGCACAGATACGCAGTATTTT
.,.,TRBV9,TRBJ1-6,CASSAQGLHNSPLHF,TGTGCCAGCAGCGCCCAGGGTTTGCATAATTCACCCCTCCACTTT
.,.,TRBV6-6,TRBJ2-1,CASSITMNEQFF,TGTGCCAGCAGCATTACAATGAATGAGCAGTTCTTC
TRBD2,.,TRBV11-2,TRBJ2-2,CASSFPGGTGELFF,TGTGCCAGCAGCTTCCCGGGAGGTACCGGGGAGCTGTTTTTT
TRBD2,few,TRBV6-5,TRBJ2-7,CASSLAESSYEQYF,TGTGCCAGCAGTCTAGCGGAAAGCTCCTACGAGCAGTACTTC
TRBD1,.,TRBV15,TRBJ2-6,CATSRDRKGALPGANVLTF,TGTGCCACCAGCAGAGATCGAAAGGGGGCTCTTCCTGGGGCCAACGTCCTGACTTTC
.,.,TRBV7-2,TRBJ2-5,CASSLERVAIQTQYF,TGTGCCAGCAGCTTAGAGCGGGTGGCTATACAGACCCAGTACTTC
TRBD1,.,TRBV29-1,TRBJ1-1,CSVAGTGEAFF,TGCAGCGTCGCCGGGACAGGGGAAGCTTTCTTT
.,once,TRBV12-3/TRBV12-4,TRBJ2-5,CASSLLGETQYF,TGTGCCAGCAGTTTACTCGGAGAGACCCAGTACTTC
TRBD1,.,TRBV6-2/TRBV6-3,TRBJ2-2,CASSDPGTGFTGELFF,TGTGCCAGCAGTGACCCCGGGACAGGGTTCACCGGGGAGCTGTTTTTT
.,.,TRBV7-2,TRBJ1-5,CASSLGAGRVQPQHF,TGTGCCAGCAGCTTAGGCGCAGGCCGAGTTCAGCCCCAGCATTTT
TRBD1,.,TRBV6-6,TRBJ2-1,CATVSGTGVHNEQFF,TGTGCCACCGTGTCCGGGACAGGGGTCCACAATGAGCAGTTCTTC
.,.,TRBV3-1/TRBV3-2,TRBJ2-2,CASKDGSTGELFF,TGTGCCAGTAAAGACGGGTCCACCGGGGAGCTGTTTTTT
.,.,TRBV11-2,TRBJ2-1,CASSLPPGLNEQFF,TGTGCCAGCAGCTTACCCCCCGGACTCAATGAGCAGTTCTTC
.,few,TRBV7-9,TRBJ1-6,CASSLPTDYSPLHF,TGTGCCAGCAGCTTACCGACTGACTATTCACCCCTCCACTTT
.,.,TRBV27,TRBJ1-3,CASSSAGAIYF,TGTGCCAGCAGCTCGGCGGGGGCCATATATTTT
TRBD1,.,TRBV18,TRBJ2-1,CASSLGQGAYNEQFF,TGTGCCAGCTCCCTAGGACAGGGCGCCTACAATGAGCAGTTCTTC
TRBD1,.,TRBV5-1,TRBJ1-1,CASSLAGQGSLNTEAFF,TGCGCCAGCAGCTTGGCGGGACAGGGAAGTTTAAACACTGAAGCTTTCTTT
.,.,TRBV25-1,TRBJ2-1,CASSQRLVLEQFF,TGTGCCAGCAGTCAACGACTAGTTCTTGAGCAGTTCTTC
.,.,TRBV27,TRBJ2-7,CASSSRLDRFSYEQYF,TGTGCCAGCAGCTCCCGGTTGGACAGATTCTCCTACGAGCAGTACTTC
TRBD1,.,TRBV9,TRBJ2-1,CASSVRAGGKHEQFF,TGTGCCAGCAGCGTGAGGGCAGGGGGTAAACATGAGCAGTTCTTC
TRBD1,many,TRBV12-3/TRBV12-4,TRBJ1-2,CASSPGTDYTF,TGTGCCAGCAGTCCGGGGACAGACTACACCTTC
.,.,TRBV19,TRBJ1-5,CASSIVARNYQPQHF,TGTGCCAGTAGTATAGTGGCCAGGAACTATCAGCCCCAGCATTTT
TRBD1,few,TRBV5-4,TRBJ2-2,CASSLGRGSTGELFF,TGTGCCAGCAGCTTGGGCAGGGGGTCTACCGGGGAGCTGTTTTTT
.,.,TRBV3-1/TRBV3-2,TRBJ2-2,CASSPAQTNTGELFF,TGTGCCAGCAGCCCCGCACAGACGAACACCGGGGAGCTGTTTTTT
TRBD2,few,TRBV12-5,TRBJ2-3,CASGLTSGGARLTTDTQYF,TGTGCTAGTGGTTTGACTAGCGGGGGGGCAAGACTGACCACAGATACGCAGTATTTT
.,.,TRBV5-4,TRBJ1-2,CASSLATGQANYGYTF,TGTGCCAGCAGCTTGGCCACAGGGCAAGCTAACTATGGCTACACCTTC
.,.,TRBV18,TRBJ2-1,CASSPRGGTYNEQFF,TGTGCCAGCTCCCCTCGCGGCGGGACCTACAATGAGCAGTTCTTC
.,.,TRBV7-2,TRBJ1-6,CASSPRTPAANPLHF,TGTGCCAGCAGCCCGCGGACACCCGCGGCGAATCCCCTCCACTTT
TRBD1,once,TRBV19,TRBJ1-1,CASSTGLGTEAFF,TGTGCCAGTTCGACAGGGTTAGGCACTGAAGCTTTCTTT
TRBD1,.,TRBV11-1,TRBJ2-5,CASSSGQGVPETQYF,TGTGCCAGCAGCTCCGGACAGGGGGTACCGGAGACCCAGTACTTC